This T cell receptor (beta chain) emerged from a study of shared clonotypes between healthy human individuals. Generated by immunoSEQ multiplex PCR, the TCRdb table keeps only in-frame clones and is missing some. This table has millions of clones, more than 85% appearing once. Positively selected for CCR7, the CD45RO-negative cells used as naive CD8 cells excluded terminally differentiated effector memory CD45RA+ cells. V gave up 0 bases and J gave up 2 bases, with 20 bases separating them. The germline V gene encodes CDR1 LGHNA and CDR2 YSLEER. CDR3 size: 19 residues. The sequenced sample consisted of naive CD8+ T cells from PBMCs. The clonotype originates from a man aged 18 to 35 in good health. Some clones in this sample may be carry-over from other donors' samples. The gene calls are TRBV4-3 and TRBJ2-1; possibly TRBD1 or TRBD2 for D (6 bases each). DNA of the CDR3: TGCGCCAGCAGCCAAGATATTGTAGGCGGGACATGGACCTACAATGAGCAGTTCTTC. This sequence encodes CASSQDIVGGTWTYNEQFF.